This T cell receptor beta chain was identified in a study of CD4 T cells in relation to SARS-CoV-2 and coronaviruses. Overall study: PBMCs were cultured with antigen for over nine days before TCR beta sequencing.

For this clone: The target antigen is unknown.

The study's findings and limits: According to naive versus memory sequencing, detected responses are memory recall, not newly primed.

CDR3 length: 14 amino acids. The germline V and J ends were trimmed by 5 bases and 3 bases, with 13 bases remaining between them. Germline lookup yields CDR1 LNHDA and CDR2 SQIVND (reference sequence). Clones were sequenced by immunoSEQ multiplex PCR, and TCRdb holds only the in-frame ones, with some missing. This table holds some 40,000 clones, approximately 83% found once. This rearrangement joins TRBV19 to TRBJ1-2; a weak D match, TRBD1 (6 bases). The sample consisted of naive CD4+ T cells from PBMCs, cultured in vitro. The subset was: naive CD4+ T cells isolated by negative enrichment. The sequence was obtained from an adult with COVID-19. In nucleotides, the CDR3 is TGTGCCAGTAGTCTAGGACAGTTGGACTATGGCTACACCTTC. This translates into CASSLGQLDYGYTF.